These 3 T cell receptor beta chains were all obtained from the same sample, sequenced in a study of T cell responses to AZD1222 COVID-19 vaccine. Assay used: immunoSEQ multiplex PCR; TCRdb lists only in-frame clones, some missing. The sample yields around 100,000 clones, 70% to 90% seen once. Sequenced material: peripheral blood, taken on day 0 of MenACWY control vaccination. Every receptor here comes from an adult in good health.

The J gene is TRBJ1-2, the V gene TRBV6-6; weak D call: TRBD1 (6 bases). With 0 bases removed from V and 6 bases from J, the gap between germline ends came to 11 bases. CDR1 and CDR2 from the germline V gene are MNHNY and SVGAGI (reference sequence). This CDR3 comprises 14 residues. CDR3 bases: TGTGCCAGCAGTTACTCGACGGCAGGGGATGGCTACACCTTC. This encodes CASSYSTAGDGYTF.

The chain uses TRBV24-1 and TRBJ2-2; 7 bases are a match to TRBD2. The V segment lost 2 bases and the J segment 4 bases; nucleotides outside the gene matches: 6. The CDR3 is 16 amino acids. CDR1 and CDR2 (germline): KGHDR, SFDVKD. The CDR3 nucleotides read TGTGCCACCAGTGATTGGGAGGGTATGAGCACCGGGGAGCTGTTTTTT. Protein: CATSDWEGMSTGELFF.

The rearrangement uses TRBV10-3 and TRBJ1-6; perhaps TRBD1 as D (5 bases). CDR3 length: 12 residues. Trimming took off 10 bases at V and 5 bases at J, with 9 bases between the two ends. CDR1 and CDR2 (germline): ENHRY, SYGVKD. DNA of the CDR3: TGTGCCACGCGGGGGGATAATTCACCCCTCCACTTT. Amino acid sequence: CATRGDNSPLHF.